The 5 T cell receptor beta chains reported below all come from one sample, sequenced in a study of tissue T cells after allogeneic stem cell transplantation. Measured with immunoSEQ multiplex PCR; TCRdb has only the in-frame clones, and not every one. The table shows some 750 clones, with around 70% occurring only once. Sequenced material: gut tissue. These receptors were taken from a female BALB/c mouse in good health. The strain's MHC haplotype is H2-d.

Comment on this clone: Mouse gene names and germline throughout. The read terminates 1 residue ahead of where the CDR3 ends, so the germline J gene completes it. The chain employs TRBV19 and TRBJ2-5, with D perhaps TRBD1 (6 bases). V was clipped by 1 base and J by 0 bases, with 6 bases between them. CDR3 length: 14 residues. CDR1 and CDR2 (germline): FNHDT, SITEND (reference sequence). The CDR3 region is CASSITGNQDTQYF. The CDR3 bases that were read are TGTGCCAGCAGTATAACAGGGAACCAAGACACCCAGTAC.

As for this clone: These gene names are mouse names. Sequencing ends 1 residue short of the CDR3 end; the germline J gene provides the rest. The chain employs TRBV15 and TRBJ1-1, with 7 bases lining up with TRBD1. V lost 1 base and J lost 4; bases outside the gene matches: 3. This CDR3 is built from 14 residues. Per the germline V gene, CDR1 is SGHND and CDR2 is FRSKSL. The CDR3 is CASSLEGGGTEVFF. The CDR3 bases that were read are TGTGCCAGCAGTTTAGAAGGGGGCGGCACAGAAGTCTTC. The full variable domain, in which reference TRBV15 and TRBJ1-1 provide the parts outside the CDR3, is DAGVTQTPRHEVAEKGQTIILKCEPVSGHNDLFWYRQTKIQGLELLSYFRSKSLMEDGGAFKDRFKAEMLNSSFSTLKIQPTEPKDSAVYLCASSLEGGGTEVFFGKGTRLTVV.

Remarks on this clone: Gene and germline names: mouse. The DNA ends 1 residue before the CDR3 does, and the rest of the CDR3 is filled in from the germline J gene. The chain combines TRBV13-1 with TRBJ2-3; 8 nucleotides align to TRBD2. After removal of 0 bases from V and 6 bases from J, the junction contained 9 bases not matched to a gene. CDR1 and CDR2 from the germline V gene are NSHNY and SYGAGN. The CDR3 length is 16 residues. CDR3 DNA (partial): TGTGCCAGCAGTGATGTTGGGGGGGGTCGTAGGGAAACGCTGTAT. Protein sequence: CASSDVGGGRRETLY. The full CDR3 sequence reads CASSDVGGGRRETLYF.

Regarding this clone: Genes and germline come from the mouse. Read coverage stops 1 residue before the CDR3 terminus; the germline J gene supplies the remainder. V is TRBV1 and J is TRBJ2-5, with 8 positions matching TRBD1. The CDR3 has 17 amino acids. V was pared by 0 bases and J by 1 base, with 6 bases of the junction left unmatched. Germline V gene sequence: CDR1 NSQYPW, CDR2 LRSPGD (reference sequence). CDR3 DNA, as far as it was read: TGCACCTGCAGTGCAGATTTCAGGGGGCTCGACCAAGACACCCAGTAC. It is translated as CTCSADFRGLDQDTQY. The full CDR3 is CTCSADFRGLDQDTQYF.

This clone has more than one count but fewer than ten. Gene names denote mouse genes. The CDR3 end lies 1 residue beyond the end of the read and is filled in from the germline J gene. The chain has TRBV13-2 and TRBJ2-7; D uncertain. The V and J ends lost 3 bases and 7 bases respectively, with 11 bases between them. This CDR3 has 12 residues. CDR1 is NNHNN and CDR2 is SYGAGS in the germline V gene (reference sequence). This CDR3 is CASGGRAREQYF. The CDR3 DNA, read in part, is TGTGCCAGCGGTGGTCGGGCGCGGGAACAGTAC.